This TCR beta chain appears in the sequencing data of a study of human T cells and chemical hapten exposure. Whole-study context: Donors were sensitized with 2% DPC on the upper inner arm. Women made up most patients, who had alopecia areata, totalis or universalis.

V was clipped by 4 bases and J by 8 bases, with 9 bases between them. This CDR3 has 13 amino acids. This clonotype has a handful of counts. MiXCR, run by TCRdb on the RACE reads, gives a single entry per CDR3 protein. The table shows 95,000 to 130,000 distinct CDR3 sequences, with roughly 12% occurring only once. Time point denoted: patch test 1, 2 weeks after DPC sensitization. Treatment indicated: therapeutic diphenylcyclopropenone sensitization with weekly scalp DPC. The specimen comprised whole blood, sampled in connection with sensitization to the hapten diphenylcyclopropenone (DPC). The sequence was obtained from a woman between 50 and 59 years old with alopecia areata. Some clones in this sample may be carry-over from other donors' samples. The rearrangement links TRBV12-3 or TRBV12-4 to TRBJ1-6, with D unresolved. The CDR3 loop is CASSSTSDSPLHF. The CDR3 nucleotides are TGTGCCAGCAGTTCTACATCGGATTCACCCCTCCACTTT.